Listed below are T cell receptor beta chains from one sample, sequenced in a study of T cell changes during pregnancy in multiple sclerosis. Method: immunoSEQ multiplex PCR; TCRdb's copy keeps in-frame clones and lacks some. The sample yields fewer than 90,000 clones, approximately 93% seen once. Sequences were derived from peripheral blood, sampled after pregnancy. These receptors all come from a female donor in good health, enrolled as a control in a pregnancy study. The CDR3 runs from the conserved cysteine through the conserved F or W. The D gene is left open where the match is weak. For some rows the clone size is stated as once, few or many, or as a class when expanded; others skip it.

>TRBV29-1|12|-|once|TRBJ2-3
TGCAGCGGGGACGGGGGAACAGATACGCAGTATTTT
CSGDGGTDTQYF
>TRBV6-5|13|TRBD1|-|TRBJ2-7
TGTGCCAGCCGGGACAGGGGGCGAAACGAGCAGTACTTC
CASRDRGRNEQYF
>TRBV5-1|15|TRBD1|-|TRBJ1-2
TGCGCCAGCAGCTTTAATACAGGGGAGCTGGGTGGCTACACCTTC
CASSFNTGELGGYTF
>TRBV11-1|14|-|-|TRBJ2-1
TGTGCCAGCAGCTTTGCCCCGTTGGCCAATGAGCAGTTCTTC
CASSFAPLANEQFF
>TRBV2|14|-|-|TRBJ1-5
TGTGCCAGCAGCTGGGGGGGGAGGCAACAGCCCCAGCATTTT
CASSWGGRQQPQHF
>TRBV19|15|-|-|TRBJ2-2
TGTGCCAGTACCTCGGGAGACCTTGAAACAGGGGAGCTGTTTTTT
CASTSGDLETGELFF
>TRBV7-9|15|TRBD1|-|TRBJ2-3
TGTGCCAGCAGCGAAACCGGGACAGTTGCAGATACGCAGTATTTT
CASSETGTVADTQYF
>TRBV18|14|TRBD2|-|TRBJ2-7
TGTGCCAGCTCACCAGGCGGGGGATGGGACGAGCAGTACTTC
CASSPGGGWDEQYF
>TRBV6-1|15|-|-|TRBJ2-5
TGTGCCAGCAGTGAATGGACTGCCTTTGGGGAGACCCAGTACTTC
CASSEWTAFGETQYF
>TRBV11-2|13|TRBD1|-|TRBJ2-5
TGTGCCAGCAGCGACAGGGGGCAAGAGACCCAGTACTTC
CASSDRGQETQYF
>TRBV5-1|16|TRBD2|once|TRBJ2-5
TGCGCCAGCAGCTTGGAGGGCGGACTAGTCCAAGAGACCCAGTACTTC
CASSLEGGLVQETQYF
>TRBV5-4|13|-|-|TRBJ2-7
TGTGCCAGCAGCTTTAAGGGGCAGAACGAGCAGTACTTC
CASSFKGQNEQYF
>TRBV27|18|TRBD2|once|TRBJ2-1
TGTGCCAGCAGCCCCGGGACTAGCGGCACAGGGGTTTACAATGAGCAGTTCTTC
CASSPGTSGTGVYNEQFF
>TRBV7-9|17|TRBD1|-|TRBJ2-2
TGTGCCAGCAGCTTTTCCTACGGACAGGGGGAAACCGGGGAGCTGTTTTTT
CASSFSYGQGETGELFF
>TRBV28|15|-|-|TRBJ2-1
TGTGCCAGCAGTTTGAGGCGGGAAACCTACAATGAGCAGTTCTTC
CASSLRRETYNEQFF
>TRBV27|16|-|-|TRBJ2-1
TGTGCCAGCAGTGCCAGACAGGCCAGCTCCTACAATGAGCAGTTCTTC
CASSARQASSYNEQFF
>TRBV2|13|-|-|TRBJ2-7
TGTGCCAGCAGCCGGGACATAACCTACGAGCAGTACTTC
CASSRDITYEQYF
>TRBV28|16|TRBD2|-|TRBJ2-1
TGTGCCAGCAGTTTCGTGGGCGGGAGTGAGTACAATGAGCAGTTCTTC
CASSFVGGSEYNEQFF
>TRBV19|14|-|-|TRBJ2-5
TGTGCCAGTAAGGAGAAACCCCACCAAGAGACCCAGTACTTC
CASKEKPHQETQYF
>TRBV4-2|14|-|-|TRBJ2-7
TGTGCCAGCAGCCAAGTTTACTTCTCCTACGAGCAGTACTTC
CASSQVYFSYEQYF
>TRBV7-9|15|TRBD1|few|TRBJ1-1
TGTGCCAGCAGCTTACGGGGACAGGCATACACTGAAGCTTTCTTT
CASSLRGQAYTEAFF
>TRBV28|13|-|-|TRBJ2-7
TGTGCCAGCAGTGCTACAGGTTTCTACGAGCAGTACTTC
CASSATGFYEQYF
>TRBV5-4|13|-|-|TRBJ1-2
TGTGCCAGCAGCCCTCCAGGGGTTTATGGCTACACCTTC
CASSPPGVYGYTF
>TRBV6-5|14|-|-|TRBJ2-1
TGTGCCAGCAGTCCCGAAGGGGTGTCCAATGAGCAGTTCTTC
CASSPEGVSNEQFF
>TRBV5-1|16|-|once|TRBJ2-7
TGCGCCAGCAGCTCGGAGGGGAGCTCCCTAGCATACGAGCAGTACTTC
CASSSEGSSLAYEQYF
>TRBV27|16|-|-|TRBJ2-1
TGTGCCAGCAGTCCGAGACAGTTGGGATTTATGGATGAGCAGTTCTTC
CASSPRQLGFMDEQFF
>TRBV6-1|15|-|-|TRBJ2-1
TGTGCCAGCAGTGAAAGCGGTTGGTCCTACAATGAGCAGTTCTTC
CASSESGWSYNEQFF
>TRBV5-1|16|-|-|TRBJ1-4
TGCGCCAGCAGCTTGGGGCCAAGGGGAACTAATGAAAAACTGTTTTTT
CASSLGPRGTNEKLFF
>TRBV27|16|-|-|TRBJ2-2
TGTGCCAGCAGTGCCACTCCTCCCCTCCACACCGGGGAGCTGTTTTTT
CASSATPPLHTGELFF
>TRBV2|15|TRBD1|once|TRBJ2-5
TGTGCCAGCATGATATCGGGACAGGGATGGGAGACCCAGTACTTC
CASMISGQGWETQYF
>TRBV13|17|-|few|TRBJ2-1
TGTGCCAGCAGCACACCCCGGAGAGGCTGGAGGGGCAATGAGCAGTTCTTC
CASSTPRRGWRGNEQFF
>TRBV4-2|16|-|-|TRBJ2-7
TGTGCCAGCAGCCAAGAGGCGGACCCAGGGGTCTACGAGCAGTACTTC
CASSQEADPGVYEQYF
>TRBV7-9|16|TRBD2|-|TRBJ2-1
TGTGCCAGCAGCTCGGGGAGGGCCAGCTCCTACAATGAGCAGTTCTTC
CASSSGRASSYNEQFF
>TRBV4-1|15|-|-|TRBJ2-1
TGCGCCAGCAGCCAAGTACTAGATGGACCGGATGAGCAGTTCTTC
CASSQVLDGPDEQFF
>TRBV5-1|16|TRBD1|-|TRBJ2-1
TGCGCCAGCAGCAAAACAGGGGATGGTTCCTACAATGAGCAGTTCTTC
CASSKTGDGSYNEQFF
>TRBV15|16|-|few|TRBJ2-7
TGTGCCACCAGCAGAGTTGAGGGAGATGTGTCCTACGAGCAGTACTTC
CATSRVEGDVSYEQYF
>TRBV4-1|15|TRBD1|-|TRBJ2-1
TGCGCCAGCAGCCCTTCGACAGGGGGTGTTGTTGAGCAGTTCTTC
CASSPSTGGVVEQFF
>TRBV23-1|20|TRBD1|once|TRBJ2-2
TGCGCCAGCAGTCGCCACGGGCAGGGGGCGGCTAGCCCTAACACCGGGGAGCTGTTTTTT
CASSRHGQGAASPNTGELFF
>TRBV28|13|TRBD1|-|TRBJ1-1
TGTGCCAGCAGCGAAACGACAGGGTTGCTGGCTTTCTTT
CASSETTGLLAFF
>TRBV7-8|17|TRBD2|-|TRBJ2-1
TGTGCCAGCAGCGGGACTAGCGGGAGGTCCTCCTACAATGAGCAGTTCTTC
CASSGTSGRSSYNEQFF
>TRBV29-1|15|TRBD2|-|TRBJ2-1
TGCAGCGTTGAGGGACTACCGACCTCCTACAATGAGCAGTTCTTC
CSVEGLPTSYNEQFF
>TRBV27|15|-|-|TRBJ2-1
TGTGCCAGCGCCCTAGGTCAGTGGGGCGTAAATGAGCAGTTCTTC
CASALGQWGVNEQFF